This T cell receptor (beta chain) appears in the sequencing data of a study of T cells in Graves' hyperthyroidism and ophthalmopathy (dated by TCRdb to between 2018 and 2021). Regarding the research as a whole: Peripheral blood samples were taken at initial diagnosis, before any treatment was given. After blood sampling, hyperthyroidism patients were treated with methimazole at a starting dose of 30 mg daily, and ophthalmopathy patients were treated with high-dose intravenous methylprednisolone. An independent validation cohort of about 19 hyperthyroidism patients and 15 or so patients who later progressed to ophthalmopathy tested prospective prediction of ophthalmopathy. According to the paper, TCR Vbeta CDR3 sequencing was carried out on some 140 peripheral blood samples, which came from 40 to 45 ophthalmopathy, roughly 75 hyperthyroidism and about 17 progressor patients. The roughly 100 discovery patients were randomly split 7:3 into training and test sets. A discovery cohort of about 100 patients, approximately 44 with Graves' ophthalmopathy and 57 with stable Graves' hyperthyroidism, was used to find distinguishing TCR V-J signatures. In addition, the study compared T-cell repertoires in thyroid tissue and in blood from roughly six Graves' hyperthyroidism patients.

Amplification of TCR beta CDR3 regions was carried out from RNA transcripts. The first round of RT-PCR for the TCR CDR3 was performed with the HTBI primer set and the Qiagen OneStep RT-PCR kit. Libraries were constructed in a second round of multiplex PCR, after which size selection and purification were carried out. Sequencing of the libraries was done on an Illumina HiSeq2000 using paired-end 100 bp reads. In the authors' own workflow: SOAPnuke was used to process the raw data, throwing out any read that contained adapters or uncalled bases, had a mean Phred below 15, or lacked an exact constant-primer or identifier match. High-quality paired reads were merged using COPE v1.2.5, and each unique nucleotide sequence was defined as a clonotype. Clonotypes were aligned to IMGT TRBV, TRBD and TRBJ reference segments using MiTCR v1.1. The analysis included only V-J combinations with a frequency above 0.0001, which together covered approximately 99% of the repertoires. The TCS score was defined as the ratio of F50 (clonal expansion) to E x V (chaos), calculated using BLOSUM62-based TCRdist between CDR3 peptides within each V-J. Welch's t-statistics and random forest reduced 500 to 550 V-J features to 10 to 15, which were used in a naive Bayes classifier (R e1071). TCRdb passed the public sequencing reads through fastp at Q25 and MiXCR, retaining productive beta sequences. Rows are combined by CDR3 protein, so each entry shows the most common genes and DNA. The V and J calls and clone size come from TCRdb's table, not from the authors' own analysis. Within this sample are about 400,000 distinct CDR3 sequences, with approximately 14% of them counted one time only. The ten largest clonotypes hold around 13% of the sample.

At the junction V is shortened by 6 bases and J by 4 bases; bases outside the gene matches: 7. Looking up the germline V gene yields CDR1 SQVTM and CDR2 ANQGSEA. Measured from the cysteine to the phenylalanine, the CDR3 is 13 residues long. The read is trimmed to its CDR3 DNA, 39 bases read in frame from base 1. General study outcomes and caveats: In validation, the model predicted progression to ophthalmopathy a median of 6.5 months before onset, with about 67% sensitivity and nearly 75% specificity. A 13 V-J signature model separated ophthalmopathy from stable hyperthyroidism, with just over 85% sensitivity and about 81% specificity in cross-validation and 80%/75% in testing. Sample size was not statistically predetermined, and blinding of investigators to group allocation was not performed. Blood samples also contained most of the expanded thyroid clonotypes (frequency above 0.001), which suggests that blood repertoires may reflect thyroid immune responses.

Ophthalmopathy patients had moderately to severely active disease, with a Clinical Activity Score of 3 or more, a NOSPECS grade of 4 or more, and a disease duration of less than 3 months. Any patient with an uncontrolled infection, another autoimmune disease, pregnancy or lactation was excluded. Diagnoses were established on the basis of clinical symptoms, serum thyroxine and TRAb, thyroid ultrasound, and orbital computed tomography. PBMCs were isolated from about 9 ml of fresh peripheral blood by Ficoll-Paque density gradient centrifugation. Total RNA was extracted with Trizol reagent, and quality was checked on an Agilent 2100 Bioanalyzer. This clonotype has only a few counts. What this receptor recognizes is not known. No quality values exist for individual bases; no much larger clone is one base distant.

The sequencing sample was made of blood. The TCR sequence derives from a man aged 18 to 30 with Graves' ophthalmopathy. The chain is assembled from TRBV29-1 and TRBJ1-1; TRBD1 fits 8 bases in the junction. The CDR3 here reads CSVVGQEGTEAFF. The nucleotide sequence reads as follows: TGCAGCGTAGTGGGACAGGAAGGCACTGAAGCTTTCTTT.